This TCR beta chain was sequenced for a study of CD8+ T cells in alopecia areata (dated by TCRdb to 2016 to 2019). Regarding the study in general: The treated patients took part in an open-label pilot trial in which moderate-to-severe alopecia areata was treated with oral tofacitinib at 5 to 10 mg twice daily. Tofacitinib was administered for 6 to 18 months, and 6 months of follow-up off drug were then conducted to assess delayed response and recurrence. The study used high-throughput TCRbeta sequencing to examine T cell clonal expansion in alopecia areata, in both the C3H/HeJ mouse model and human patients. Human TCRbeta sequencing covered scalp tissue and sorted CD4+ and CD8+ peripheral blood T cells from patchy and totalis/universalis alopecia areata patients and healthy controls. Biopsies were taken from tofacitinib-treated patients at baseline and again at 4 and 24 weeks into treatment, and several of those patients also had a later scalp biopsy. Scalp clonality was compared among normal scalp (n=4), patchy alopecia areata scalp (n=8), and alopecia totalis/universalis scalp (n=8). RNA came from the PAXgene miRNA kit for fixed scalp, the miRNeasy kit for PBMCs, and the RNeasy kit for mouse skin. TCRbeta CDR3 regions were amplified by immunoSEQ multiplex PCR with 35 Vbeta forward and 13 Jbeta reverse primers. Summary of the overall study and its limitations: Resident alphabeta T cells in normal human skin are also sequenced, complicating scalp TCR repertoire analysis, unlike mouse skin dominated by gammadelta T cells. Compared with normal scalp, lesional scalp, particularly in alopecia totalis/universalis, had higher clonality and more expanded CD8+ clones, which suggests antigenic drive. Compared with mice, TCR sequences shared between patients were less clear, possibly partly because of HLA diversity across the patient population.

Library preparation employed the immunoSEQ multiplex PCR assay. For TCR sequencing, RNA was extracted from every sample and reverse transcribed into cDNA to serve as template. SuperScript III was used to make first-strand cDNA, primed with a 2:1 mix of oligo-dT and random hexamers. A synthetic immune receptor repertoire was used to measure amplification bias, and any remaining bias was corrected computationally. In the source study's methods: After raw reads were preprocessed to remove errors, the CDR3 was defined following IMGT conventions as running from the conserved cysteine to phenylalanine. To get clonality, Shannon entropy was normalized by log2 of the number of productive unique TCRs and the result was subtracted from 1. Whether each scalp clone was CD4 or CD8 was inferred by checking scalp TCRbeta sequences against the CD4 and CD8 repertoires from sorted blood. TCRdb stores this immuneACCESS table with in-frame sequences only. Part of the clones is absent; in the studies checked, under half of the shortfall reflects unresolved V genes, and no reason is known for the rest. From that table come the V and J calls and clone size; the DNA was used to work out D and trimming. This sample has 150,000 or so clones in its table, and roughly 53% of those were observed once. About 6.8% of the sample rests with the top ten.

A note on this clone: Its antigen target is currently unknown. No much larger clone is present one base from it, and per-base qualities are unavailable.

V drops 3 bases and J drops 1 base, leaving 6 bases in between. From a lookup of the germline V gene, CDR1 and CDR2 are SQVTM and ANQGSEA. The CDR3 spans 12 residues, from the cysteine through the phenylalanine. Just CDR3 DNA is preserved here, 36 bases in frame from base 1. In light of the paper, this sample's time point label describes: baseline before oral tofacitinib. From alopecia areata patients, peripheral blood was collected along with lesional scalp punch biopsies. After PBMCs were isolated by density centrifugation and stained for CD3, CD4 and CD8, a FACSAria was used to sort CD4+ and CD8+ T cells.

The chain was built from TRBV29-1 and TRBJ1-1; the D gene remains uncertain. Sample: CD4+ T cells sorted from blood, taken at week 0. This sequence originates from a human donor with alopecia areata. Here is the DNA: TGCAGCGTTGATCGGGCGAACACTGAAGCTTTCTTT. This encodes CSVDRANTEAFF.